The next 25 T cell receptor beta chains were all read from a single sample in a study of cytomegalovirus exposure and HLA in healthy donors (dated 2017 in TCRdb). Receptors were amplified or captured by the immunoSEQ multiplex PCR assay. For the multiplex PCR, a mixture combining 60 forward primers for TCR Vbeta segments and 13 reverse primers for TCR Jbeta segments was used. The table comes from immuneACCESS by way of TCRdb, which keeps in-frame sequences with V and J called. Part of the clones is missing from these tables; in studies checked, under half for an unresolved V gene and the rest for unknown reasons. This sample has fewer than 250,000 clones in its table, and over 75% of those were observed once. Clones ranked in the top ten supply 1.8% of the sample. The sample consisted of PBMCs. The receptors originated from a male donor in good health and CMV-seronegative.

The genes are TRBV30 and TRBJ2-6; D is possibly TRBD1 (6 bases). CDR3 length: 18 amino acids. Germline assignment: CDR1 GTSNPN and CDR2 SVGIG (reference sequence). V lost 4 bases, J lost 2 bases, and 21 bases lay in between. The CDR3 sequence is CAWKLYLGAQTGANVLTF. CDR3 bases: TGTGCCTGGAAATTATATCTGGGGGCGCAAACTGGGGCCAACGTCCTGACTTTC.

The CDR3 loop reads CASSFRINTEAFF. CDR3 nucleotides: TGTGCCAGCAGTTTCAGGATCAACACTGAAGCTTTCTTT. The chain has TRBV6-6 and TRBJ1-1; no definite D call. Germline lookup yields CDR1 MNHNY and CDR2 SVGAGI (reference sequence). V was pared by 4 bases and J by 2 bases, with 8 bases between. The length of the CDR3 is 13 residues.

The DNA of the CDR3 is TGTGCCAGCAGCTCAGGGACAGGGGGCCGAGAGACCCAGTACTTC. Its translation is CASSSGTGGRETQYF. This chain connects TRBV7-9 to TRBJ2-5; 12 bases match TRBD1. The CDR3 extends over 15 amino acids. Trimming took 4 bases from V and 4 from J; bases not matched to a gene: 4. Germline lookup yields CDR1 SEHNR and CDR2 FQNEAQ (reference sequence).

This clone was counted a single time. The chain has TRBV6-4 and TRBJ2-7, with D uncertain. Germline V gene sequence: CDR1 MRHNA, CDR2 SNTAGT. The CDR3 consists of 14 residues. The V end was cut by 1 base, the J end by 3 bases, with 10 bases between. CDR3 region: CASSDYRGLYEQYF. In DNA, the CDR3 is TGTGCCAGCAGTGACTATCGAGGCCTCTACGAGCAGTACTTC.

The chain carries TRBV2 and TRBJ1-2; TRBD1 matches 10 bases. This CDR3 is 15 amino acids long. J was trimmed by 6 bases and V by 7 bases; bases with no gene match: 11. CDR1 and CDR2 (germline): SNHLY, FYNNEI. The CDR3 DNA reads TGTGCCAGCAATCGCGACAGGGGGCCGGATAATGGCTACACCTTC. It specifies CASNRDRGPDNGYTF.

This chain links TRBV2 with TRBJ2-7; TRBD1 matches 8 bases. The germline V gene has CDR1 SNHLY and CDR2 FYNNEI. V lost 6 bases to trimming and J lost 3 bases; unmatched junction nucleotides: 4. This CDR3 has 13 amino acids. The CDR3 protein is CASRTGQVYEQYF. Here the CDR3 DNA reads TGTGCCAGCAGGACGGGACAGGTCTACGAGCAGTACTTC.

The chain carries TRBV4-3 and TRBJ2-3, with TRBD2 as a possible D gene (5 bases). V lost 0 bases, J lost 6 bases, and 25 bases lay in between. Per the germline V gene, CDR1 is LGHNA and CDR2 is YSLEER. The CDR3 length is 19 residues. The chain's CDR3 is CASSQELTGLGLKVDTQYF. CDR3 nucleotide sequence: TGCGCCAGCAGCCAAGAACTGACCGGACTCGGCCTTAAGGTGGATACGCAGTATTTT.

This chain joins TRBV29-1 and TRBJ1-1, with D unresolved. CDR1 and CDR2 (germline): SQVTM, ANQGSEA. V lost 2 bases and J lost 4, with 8 bases in between. CDR3 size: 12 residues. CDR3 bases: TGCAGCGTTGAAAAGTCGGGCACTGAAGCTTTCTTT. Its protein product is CSVEKSGTEAFF.

The chain combines TRBV30 with TRBJ2-5; D is ambiguous. The J call may not be correct, given that the DNA end is closer to TRBJ2-7. This CDR3 region has 11 residues. Germline V gene sequence: CDR1 GTSNPN, CDR2 SVGIG (reference sequence). The CDR3 sequence: CAWAGTYEQYF. The CDR3 region has the DNA TGTGCCTGGGCAGGTACCTACGAGCAGTACTTC.

The chain couples TRBV28 to TRBJ1-1; TRBD1 is a possible D gene (6 bases). The V and J ends lost 6 bases and 5 bases respectively, with 13 bases between them. CDR1 is MDHEN and CDR2 is SYDVKM in the germline V gene. The CDR3 runs 13 residues. CDR3 nucleotides: TGTGCCAGCAGCCCTCGGGGGGCGACTGAAGCTTTCTTT. Its translation: CASSPRGATEAFF.

The rearrangement joins TRBV7-3 to TRBJ2-1, with D perhaps matching TRBD1 (5 bases). Germline lookup yields CDR1 SGHTA and CDR2 FQGTGA. The CDR3 is made up of 15 amino acids. Between the trimmed V and J ends, which lost 3 bases and 0 bases, there was a span of 9 bases. CDR3 residues: CASSFQGSSYNEQFF. The CDR3 DNA follows: TGTGCCAGCAGCTTCCAGGGAAGCTCCTACAATGAGCAGTTCTTC. Full variable domain (remainder filled in from reference TRBV7-3 and TRBJ2-1): GAGVSQTPSNKVTEKGKYVELRCDPISGHTALYWYRQSLGQGPEFLIYFQGTGAADDSGLPNDRFFAVRPEGSVSTLKIQRTERGDSAVYLCASSFQGSSYNEQFFGPGTRLTVL.

The V and J genes are TRBV29-1 and TRBJ1-4; the D gene is possibly TRBD1 (6 bases). With 5 bases removed from V and 6 bases from J, the gap between germline ends came to 10 bases. The germline CDR1 and CDR2 sequences are SQVTM and ANQGSEA. This CDR3 comprises 12 residues. The CDR3 spells CSVSKGDEKLFF. The DNA of the CDR3 is TGCAGCGTTAGCAAGGGGGATGAAAAACTGTTTTTT.

This chain uses TRBV5-6 with TRBJ2-7; 7 bases match TRBD2. Germline trimming cut 3 bases from V and 0 bases from J; bases unmatched to any gene: 9. The CDR3 runs to 16 residues. Germline-derived CDR1 and CDR2 are SGHDT and YYEEEE. CDR3 amino acids: CASSWGGAGDSYEQYF. CDR3 DNA sequence: TGTGCCAGCAGCTGGGGTGGGGCGGGGGACTCCTACGAGCAGTACTTC.

The genes are TRBV10-3 and TRBJ1-3, with TRBD1 matching over 7 bases. The trim removed 10 bases at V and 0 bases at J, leaving 18 bases unmatched. This CDR3 is 18 amino acids long. Germline CDR1 reads ENHRY; CDR2 reads SYGVKD. The DNA for the CDR3 is TGTGCCACCTACGGACAGGATGGGGGACTGAGCTCTGGAAACACCATATATTTT. Its translation is CATYGQDGGLSSGNTIYF.

This clone has only one observation. This CDR3 is CASSEQTGVDQPQHF. CDR3 in DNA: TGTGCCAGCAGTGAACAGACAGGGGTGGATCAGCCCCAGCATTTT. V gene TRBV6-1 combines with J gene TRBJ1-5; the match to TRBD1 covers 8 bases. Trimming removed 2 bases from V and 5 bases from J; junction bases left unmatched: 5. CDR3 length equals 15 residues. Germline V lookup: CDR1 MNHNS, CDR2 SASEGT.

This clone was observed a handful of times. The chain uses TRBV28 and TRBJ2-3, with 11 bases matching TRBD2. CDR3 length: 16 amino acids. The germline V gene encodes CDR1 MDHEN and CDR2 SYDVKM. The ends lost 7 bases at V and 1 base at J; junction bases unmatched: 7. The CDR3 region is CASNLLAGGRTDTQYF. Here the CDR3 DNA reads TGTGCCAGCAACCTCCTAGCGGGAGGACGCACAGATACGCAGTATTTT.

The chain links TRBV25-1 to TRBJ2-1; TRBD2 agrees at 12 bases. Germline CDR1 and CDR2: MGHDK and SYGVNS. With V trimmed by 1 base and J by 4 bases, 8 bases remained unmatched. This CDR3 is built from 18 residues. DNA of the CDR3: TGTGCCAGCAGTGAATGGACTAGCGGGACCAAAGGATACAATGAGCAGTTCTTC. The encoded protein is CASSEWTSGTKGYNEQFF.

The chain employs TRBV5-5 and TRBJ2-1; a weak D match, TRBD2 (6 bases). With 4 bases removed from V and 4 bases from J, the gap between germline ends came to 15 bases. CDR1 and CDR2 (germline): SGHKS, YYEKEE (reference sequence). The CDR3 length is 15 residues. The CDR3 nucleotides read TGTGCCAGCAGCAGCCGGGACTCCCTGTACAATGAGCAGTTCTTC. This sequence encodes CASSSRDSLYNEQFF.

The chain combines TRBV7-9 with TRBJ2-5; 7 positions match TRBD1. In germline, CDR1 is SEHNR, CDR2 FQNEAQ (reference sequence). V shed 4 bases and J 1 base; nucleotides not matched to a gene: 3. There are 14 residues in the CDR3. CDR3 coding DNA: TGTGCCAGCAGCTCGGACAGGCTCCAAGAGACCCAGTACTTC. This gives the protein CASSSDRLQETQYF.

V usage is TRBV5-1 and J usage is TRBJ2-7; 8 bases fit TRBD2. Looked up from germline, CDR1 is SGHRS and CDR2 is YFSETQ. The length of the CDR3 is 20 residues. Trimming at V came to 1 base and at J to 1 base, leaving 19 bases not matched to a gene. CDR3 loop: CASSLSPSGPRPQISYEQYF. The CDR3 DNA is TGCGCCAGCAGCTTGAGTCCTAGCGGGCCCCGGCCTCAGATTTCCTACGAGCAGTACTTC.

A single count supports this clone. CDR3 residues: CASSDGQEKLFF. CDR3 in DNA: TGTGCCAGCAGCGACGGACAGGAAAAACTGTTTTTT. The gene calls are TRBV5-5 and TRBJ1-4; D may be TRBD1 (6 bases). This CDR3 has 12 amino acids. Germline-derived CDR1 and CDR2 are SGHKS and YYEKEE (reference sequence). Trimming stripped 4 bases from V and 8 bases from J, with 9 bases between.

The chain combines TRBV7-8 with TRBJ1-2; D may be TRBD1 (6 bases). The CDR3 contains 13 residues. The germline V and J ends were trimmed by 8 bases and 5 bases, with 15 bases remaining between them. The germline CDR1 and CDR2 sequences are SGHVS and FQNEAQ. The CDR3 here is CASSGAEVYGYTF. The CDR3 bases are TGTGCCAGCTCAGGGGCAGAAGTATATGGCTACACCTTC.

The rearrangement uses TRBV11-1 and TRBJ2-7; a weak D match, TRBD1 (6 bases). This CDR3 has 13 amino acids. The ends were cut back, 5 bases at V and 2 bases at J, with 10 bases in the middle. The V gene's germline CDR1 is SGHAT and CDR2 FQDESV (reference sequence). DNA of the CDR3: TGTGCCAGCAGCCCGGACAGACCCTACGAGCAGTACTTC. This gives the protein CASSPDRPYEQYF.

The V call is TRBV5-4, the J call TRBJ2-5; 9 nucleotides agree with TRBD2. The CDR3 is 14 residues long. Germline V gene data show CDR1 as SGHNT and CDR2 as YYREEE (reference sequence). Trimming removed 2 bases from V and 5 bases from J; junction bases left unmatched: 4. CDR3 in amino acids: CASSFAGGAETQYF. The CDR3, as DNA: TGTGCCAGCAGCTTTGCGGGGGGGGCCGAGACCCAGTACTTC. The full variable domain, rest sourced from reference TRBV5-4 and TRBJ2-5, is ETGVTQSPTHLIKTRGQQVTLRCSSQSGHNTVSWYQQALGQGPQFIFQYYREEENGRGNFPPRFSGLQFPNYSSELNVNALELDDSALYLCASSFAGGAETQYFGPGTRLLVL.

The J gene is TRBJ1-1, the V gene TRBV18; D is unclear. V was cut by 3 bases and J by 3 bases, with 14 bases left in between. Germline-derived CDR1 and CDR2 are KGHSH and LQKENI. CDR3 length equals 15 residues. The CDR3 DNA follows: TGTGCCAGCTCACCCCCGGGGAGGGAGGACACTGAAGCTTTCTTT. Translating gives CASSPPGREDTEAFF.